This TCR beta chain originates from a study of shared clonotypes between healthy human individuals. This clone was counted a few times. This CDR3 region has 13 residues. V shed 6 bases, J shed 6 bases, and the junction held 2 bases outside the gene matches. Germline CDR1 and CDR2: MGHRA and YSYEKL. Clones were read by immunoSEQ multiplex PCR, and TCRdb kept only the in-frame ones, dropping some. The profile shows over a million clones, about 84% of them singletons. The chain recombines TRBV4-1 with TRBJ2-7; 13 nucleotides line up with TRBD2. Input material: memory CD4+ T cells from PBMCs. Documented subset: CD45RA-negative fraction. The source of this sequence is a man younger than 35 in good health. Some clones in this sample may be carry-over from other donors' samples. CDR3 sequence reads: CASRRTSGSEQYF. CDR3 in DNA: TGCGCCAGCAGGCGGACTAGCGGGAGCGAGCAGTACTTC.